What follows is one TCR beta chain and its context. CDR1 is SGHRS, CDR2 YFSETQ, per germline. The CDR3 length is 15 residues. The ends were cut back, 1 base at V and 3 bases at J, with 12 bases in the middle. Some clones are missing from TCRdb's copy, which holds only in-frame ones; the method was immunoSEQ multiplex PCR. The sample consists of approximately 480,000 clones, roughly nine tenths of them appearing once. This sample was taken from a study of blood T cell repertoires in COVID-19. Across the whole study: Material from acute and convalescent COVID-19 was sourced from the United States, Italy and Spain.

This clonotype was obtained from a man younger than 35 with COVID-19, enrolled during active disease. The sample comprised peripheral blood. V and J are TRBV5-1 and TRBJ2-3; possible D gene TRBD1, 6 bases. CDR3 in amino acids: CASSLLGAETDTQYF. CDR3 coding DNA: TGCGCCAGCAGCTTGCTGGGGGCCGAGACAGATACGCAGTATTTT.